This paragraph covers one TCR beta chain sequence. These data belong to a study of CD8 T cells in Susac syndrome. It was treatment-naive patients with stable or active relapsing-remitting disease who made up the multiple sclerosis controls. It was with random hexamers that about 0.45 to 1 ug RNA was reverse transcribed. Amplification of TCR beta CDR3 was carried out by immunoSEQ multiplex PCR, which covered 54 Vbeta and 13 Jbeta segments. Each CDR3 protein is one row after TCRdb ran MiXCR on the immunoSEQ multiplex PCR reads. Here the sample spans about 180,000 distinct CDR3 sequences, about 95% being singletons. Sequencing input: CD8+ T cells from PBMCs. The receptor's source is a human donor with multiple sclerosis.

The CDR3 reads CASSVVRRSYNEQFF. CDR3 DNA sequence: TGTGCCAGCAGTGTGGTACGACGCTCCTACAATGAGCAGTTCTTC. The rearrangement links TRBV2 to TRBJ2-1; D uncertain. Trimming cost V 4 bases and J 0 bases, with 10 bases left between them. The length of the CDR3 is 15 residues. Germline V gives CDR1 SNHLY, CDR2 FYNNEI.